This TCR beta chain derives from a study of post-analysis software for immune sequencing data. On the study more broadly: The courses of disease that were included comprised relapsing-remitting, secondary progressive and progressive-relapsing multiple sclerosis.

Study observations and caveats: Included in a set of about 5 TRBV segments more frequent in patients than controls were TRBV5-6, TRBV5-1 and TRBV20-1.

CDR1 and CDR2 from the germline V gene are LGHDT and YNNKEL (reference sequence). This CDR3 is 16 amino acids long. V lost 4 bases and J lost 1; bases outside the gene matches: 5. Every TCR beta cDNA library bore unique molecular identifiers. TCRdb fed the PCR reads into MiXCR, producing one record per CDR3 protein. The sample has around 250,000 distinct CDR3 sequences, 36% seen once. This clonotype showed up just a few times. Its specificity is not known. The V and J genes are TRBV3-1 and TRBJ1-5; 9 bases fit TRBD1. The receptor was derived from a girl aged 10 to 17 with multiple sclerosis. Sequencing was carried out using blood. CDR3 sequence: CASSRGQGRSNQPQHF. CDR3 nucleotides: TGTGCCAGCAGCCGAGGACAGGGGAGGAGCAATCAGCCCCAGCATTTT.